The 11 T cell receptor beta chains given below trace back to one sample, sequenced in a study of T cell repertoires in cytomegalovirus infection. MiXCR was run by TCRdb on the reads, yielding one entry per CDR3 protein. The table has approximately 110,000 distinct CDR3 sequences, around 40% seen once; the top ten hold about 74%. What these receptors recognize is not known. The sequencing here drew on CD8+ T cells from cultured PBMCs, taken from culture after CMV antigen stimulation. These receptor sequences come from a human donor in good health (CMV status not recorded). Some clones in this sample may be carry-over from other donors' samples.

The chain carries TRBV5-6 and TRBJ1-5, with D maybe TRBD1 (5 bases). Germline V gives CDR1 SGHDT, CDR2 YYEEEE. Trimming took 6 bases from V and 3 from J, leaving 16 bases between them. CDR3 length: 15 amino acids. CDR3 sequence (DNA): TGTGCCAGCATCGTAACGCCAGGGCCCAATCAGCCCCAGCATTTT. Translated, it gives CASIVTPGPNQPQHF. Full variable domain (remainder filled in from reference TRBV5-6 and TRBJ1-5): DAGVTQSPTHLIKTRGQQVTLRCSPKSGHDTVSWYQQALGQGPQFIFQYYEEEERQRGNFPDRFSGHQFPNYSSELNVNALLLGDSALYLCASIVTPGPNQPQHFGDGTRLSIL.

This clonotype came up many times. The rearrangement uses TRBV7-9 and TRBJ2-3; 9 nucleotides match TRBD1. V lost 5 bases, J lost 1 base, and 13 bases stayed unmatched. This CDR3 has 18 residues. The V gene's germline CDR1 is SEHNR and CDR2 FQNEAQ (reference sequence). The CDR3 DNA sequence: TGTGCCAGCAGCCAGGGAGGGGACAGGGCGTGGCGCACAGATACGCAGTATTTT. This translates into CASSQGGDRAWRTDTQYF.

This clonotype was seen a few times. This CDR3 reads CASSVGLAGGRRGYNEQFF. CDR3 DNA: TGTGCCAGCAGTGTAGGACTAGCGGGGGGGCGAAGGGGCTACAATGAGCAGTTCTTC. The chain couples TRBV6-1 to TRBJ2-1; 15 nucleotides agree with TRBD2. CDR1 and CDR2 from the germline V gene are MNHNS and SASEGT. After removal of 4 bases from V and 3 bases from J, the junction contained 10 bases not matched to a gene. This CDR3 is built from 19 residues.

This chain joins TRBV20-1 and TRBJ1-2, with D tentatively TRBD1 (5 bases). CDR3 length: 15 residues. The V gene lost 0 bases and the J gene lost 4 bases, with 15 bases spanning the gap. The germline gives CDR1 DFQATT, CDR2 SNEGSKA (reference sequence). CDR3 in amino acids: CSARDQSRETYGYTF. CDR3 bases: TGCAGTGCTAGAGATCAATCCAGGGAGACCTATGGCTACACCTTC.

CDR3: CASRSATADNEQFF. CDR3 bases: TGTGCCAGCAGGTCAGCGACAGCCGACAATGAGCAGTTCTTC. The V call is TRBV5-4, the J call TRBJ2-1; D might be TRBD1 (5 bases). The V gene lost 5 bases and the J gene lost 5 bases, with 14 bases spanning the gap. Germline CDR1 and CDR2: SGHNT and YYREEE (reference sequence). The CDR3 is 14 amino acids.

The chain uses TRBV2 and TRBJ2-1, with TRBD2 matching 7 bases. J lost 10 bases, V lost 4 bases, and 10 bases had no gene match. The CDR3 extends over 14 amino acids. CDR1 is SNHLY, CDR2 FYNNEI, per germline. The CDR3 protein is CASSGGGGQDEQFF. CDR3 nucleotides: TGTGCCAGCAGTGGCGGGGGTGGCCAGGACGAGCAGTTCTTC. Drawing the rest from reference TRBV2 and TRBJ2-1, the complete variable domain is EPEVTQTPSHQVTQMGQEVILRCVPISNHLYFYWYRQILGQKVEFLVSFYNNEISEKSEIFDDQFSVERPDGSNFTLKIRSTKLEDSAMYFCASSGGGGQDEQFFGPGTRLTVL.

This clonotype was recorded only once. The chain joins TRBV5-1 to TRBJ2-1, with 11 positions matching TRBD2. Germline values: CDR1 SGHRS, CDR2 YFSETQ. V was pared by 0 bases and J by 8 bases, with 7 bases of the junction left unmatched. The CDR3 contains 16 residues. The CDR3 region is CASSLAPSGGLDEQFF. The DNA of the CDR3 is TGCGCCAGCAGCTTGGCCCCTAGCGGGGGGCTGGATGAGCAGTTCTTC.

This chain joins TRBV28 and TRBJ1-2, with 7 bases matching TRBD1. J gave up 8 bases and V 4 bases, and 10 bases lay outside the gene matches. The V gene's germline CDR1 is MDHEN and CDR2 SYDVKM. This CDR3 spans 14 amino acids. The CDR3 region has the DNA TGTGCCAGCAGTTCCGGGGACAGCCACCCAGGCTACACCTTC. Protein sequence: CASSSGDSHPGYTF.

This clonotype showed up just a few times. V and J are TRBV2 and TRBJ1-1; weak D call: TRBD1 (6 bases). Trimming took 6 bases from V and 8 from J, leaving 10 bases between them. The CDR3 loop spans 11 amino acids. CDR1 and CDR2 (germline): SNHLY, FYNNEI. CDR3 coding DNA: TGTGCCAGCAGGACAGGTTCGGAAGCTTTCTTT. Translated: CASRTGSEAFF.

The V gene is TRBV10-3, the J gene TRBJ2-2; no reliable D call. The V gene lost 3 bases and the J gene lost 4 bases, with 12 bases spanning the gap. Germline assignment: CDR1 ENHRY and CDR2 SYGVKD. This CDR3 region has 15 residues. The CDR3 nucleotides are TGTGCCATCAGTGACAGGAAGGACGGCACCGGGGAGCTGTTTTTT. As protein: CAISDRKDGTGELFF.

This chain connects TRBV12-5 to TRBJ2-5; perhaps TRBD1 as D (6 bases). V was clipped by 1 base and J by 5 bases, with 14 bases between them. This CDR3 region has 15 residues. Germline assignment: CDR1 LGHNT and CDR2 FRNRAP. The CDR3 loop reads CASGLGQGLQETQYF. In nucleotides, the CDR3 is TGTGCTAGTGGTTTGGGGCAGGGGTTGCAGGAGACCCAGTACTTC.